The clone carrying this TCR beta chain was seen just once. The antigen remains unidentified. Trimming took 5 bases from V and 1 from J, leaving 12 bases between them. Germline values: CDR1 MDHEN, CDR2 SYDVKM. The CDR3 is 15 residues long. Sequencing was performed with immunoSEQ multiplex PCR; in TCRdb, only in-frame clones are kept and a portion is missing. The sample lists fewer than 20,000 clones, around 70% occurring once. Autoimmune disease history or systemic immunosuppression barred patients. Blood was sampled at baseline, cycle 4 day 1, and cycle 7 day 1. This sample was taken from a study of OX40 agonist ivuxolimab in advanced cancers. Whole-study results and caveats: Both blood CD4+ and CD8+ T cells showed clonal growth by week 6 at 0.1 to 3.0 mg/kg.

The source material was CD4+ or CD8+ T cells sorted from blood, sampled in a trial of the OX40 agonist ivuxolimab. The TCR comes from an adult with an advanced solid tumor such as melanoma, head and neck, liver or kidney cancer. The rearrangement links TRBV28 to TRBJ2-1; D not certain. CDR3 loop: CASSPVPSSYNEQFF. The CDR3 region has the DNA TGTGCCAGCAGTCCAGTCCCCAGTTCCTACAATGAGCAGTTCTTC.